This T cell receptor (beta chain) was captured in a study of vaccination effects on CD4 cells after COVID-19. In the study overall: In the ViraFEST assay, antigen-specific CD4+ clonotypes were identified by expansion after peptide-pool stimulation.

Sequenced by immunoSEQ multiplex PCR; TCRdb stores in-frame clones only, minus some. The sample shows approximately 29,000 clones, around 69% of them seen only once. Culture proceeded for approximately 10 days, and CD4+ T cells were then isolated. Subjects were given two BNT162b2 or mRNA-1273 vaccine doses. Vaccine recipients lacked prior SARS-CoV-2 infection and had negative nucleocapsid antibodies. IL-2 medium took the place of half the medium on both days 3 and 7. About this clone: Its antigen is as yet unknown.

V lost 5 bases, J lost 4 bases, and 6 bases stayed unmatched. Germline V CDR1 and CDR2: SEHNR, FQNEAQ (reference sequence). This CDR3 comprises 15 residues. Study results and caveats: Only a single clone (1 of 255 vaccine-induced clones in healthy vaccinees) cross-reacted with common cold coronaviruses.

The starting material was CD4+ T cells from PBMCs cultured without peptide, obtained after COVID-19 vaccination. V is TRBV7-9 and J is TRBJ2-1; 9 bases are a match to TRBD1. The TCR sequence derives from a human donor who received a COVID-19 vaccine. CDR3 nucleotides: TGTGCCAGCAGCGCCCCCGGGACAGGGTACAATGAGCAGTTCTTC. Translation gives CASSAPGTGYNEQFF. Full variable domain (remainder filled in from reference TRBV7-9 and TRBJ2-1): DTGVSQNPRHKITKRGQNVTFRCDPISEHNRLYWYRQTLGQGPEFLTYFQNEAQLEKSRLLSDRFSAERPKGSFSTLEIQRTEQGDSAMYLCASSAPGTGYNEQFFGPGTRLTVL.